This TCR beta chain was profiled in a study of tumor-infiltrating lymphocytes in primary liver carcinoma. Study as a whole: These patients were men and women whose ages were 30 to 69 years.

Study-level results: Researchers did not compare CD4+ and CD8+ repertoires, as samples were bulk unsorted.

Germline DNA was also extracted, with blood RNA taken from unsorted whole blood. The collection of around 4 milliliters of peripheral blood preceded surgery. Remarks on this clonotype: Its specificity is unknown. The missing conserved phenylalanine or tryptophan at the end of this CDR3 makes a read error likely.

The authors made TCR beta cDNA from roughly 480 ng total RNA with a constant-region primer. Investigators got TCR beta libraries out of three nested multiplex PCR rounds, done with slightly modified ARM-PCR. TRBV1-TRBV30 forward primers paired with a C-beta reverse primer drove the first two PCR rounds, 10 cycles each. TCRdb analysed the multiplex PCR reads with MiXCR anew, one entry per CDR3 protein. This sample has over 250,000 distinct CDR3 sequences, with about 50% found just once. Per the germline V gene, CDR1 is MGHRA and CDR2 is YSYEKL. This CDR3 is built from 16 residues. Sequenced: peripheral blood. The receptor was derived from a young woman with primary liver carcinoma and hepatitis B virus infection. This rearrangement joins TRBV4-1 to TRBJ2-7; 8 nucleotides align to TRBD1. CDR3 sequence (DNA): TGCGCCTGCAGCCAAGCAGTTTCGGGGACAGGCTACGAGCAGTACTTA. Its translation: CACSQAVSGTGYEQYL.